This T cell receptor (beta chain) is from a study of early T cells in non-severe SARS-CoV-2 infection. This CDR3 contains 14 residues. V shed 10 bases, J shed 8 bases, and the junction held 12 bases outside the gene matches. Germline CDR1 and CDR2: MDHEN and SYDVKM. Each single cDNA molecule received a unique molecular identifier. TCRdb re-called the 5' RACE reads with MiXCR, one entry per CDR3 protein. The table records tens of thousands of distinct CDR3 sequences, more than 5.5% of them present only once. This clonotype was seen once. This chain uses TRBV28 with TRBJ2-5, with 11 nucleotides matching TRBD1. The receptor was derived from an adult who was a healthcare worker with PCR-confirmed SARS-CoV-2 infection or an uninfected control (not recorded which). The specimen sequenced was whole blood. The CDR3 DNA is TGTGCCAACATCCCTCGGGACAGGGGGAATACCCAGTACTTC. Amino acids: CANIPRDRGNTQYF.